This is a list of T cell receptor beta chains from one sample in a study of graft-versus-host responses after intestinal transplantation. These receptors are not linked to any known antigen. TCRdb keeps only in-frame clones here, not all; method: immunoSEQ multiplex PCR. The sample comprises some 110,000 clones, 85% to 95% of which are singletons, and approximately 1% rests with the top ten. This specimen consisted of unstimulated CD8+ T cells sorted from spleen or lymph node cells, obtained before transplant. Source of these receptors: a human donor who was the organ donor for an intestinal transplant. The CDR3 runs from the conserved cysteine through the conserved F or W. The order of the fields is clone size, V gene, J gene, D gene, CDR3 protein, CDR3 DNA. The D gene is left open where the match is weak. Not all rows give a size; the values are once, few, many and, for expanded clones, a class.

>.|TRBV15|TRBJ1-5|.
CATSRAEGNQPQHF
TGTGCCACCAGCAGAGCCGAAGGTAATCAGCCCCAGCATTTT
>.|TRBV2|TRBJ2-7|.
CASSDVRNEQYF
TGTGCCAGCAGTGACGTCAGGAACGAGCAGTACTTC
>.|TRBV7-2|TRBJ2-2|TRBD2
CASSPGLGTGELFF
TGTGCCAGCAGCCCGGGACTAGGGACCGGGGAGCTGTTTTTT
>.|TRBV7-9|TRBJ1-1|.
CASSAPAEAFF
TGTGCCAGCAGCGCCCCTGCTGAAGCTTTCTTT
>.|TRBV30|TRBJ1-5|.
CAWSDTGNQPQHF
TGTGCCTGGAGTGACACCGGCAATCAGCCCCAGCATTTT
>.|TRBV5-1|TRBJ2-7|TRBD1
CASSFGTGTYEQYF
TGCGCCAGCAGCTTCGGGACAGGAACCTACGAGCAGTACTTC
>.|TRBV9|TRBJ2-7|TRBD1
CASSVAGQGLTF
TGCGCCAGCAGCGTAGCAGGACAGGGATTGACCTTC
>.|TRBV7-9|TRBJ2-7|TRBD2
CASSLERLAGARPPYEQYF
TGTGCCAGCAGCTTGGAGCGACTAGCGGGAGCCCGTCCCCCCTACGAGCAGTACTTC
>.|TRBV5-8|TRBJ2-2|TRBD1
CASSLGTGYGELFF
TGTGCCAGCAGCTTGGGGACAGGGTACGGGGAGCTGTTTTTT
>.|TRBV7-2|TRBJ2-1|TRBD2
CASSQIAGSYNEQFF
TGTGCCAGCAGCCAGATAGCGGGTTCCTACAATGAGCAGTTCTTC
>.|TRBV16|TRBJ2-4|.
CASSQGQLGRENIQYF
TGTGCCAGCAGCCAGGGACAACTAGGGAGGGAAAACATTCAGTACTTC
>.|TRBV30|TRBJ2-2|TRBD1
CAWGTGDTGELFF
TGTGCCTGGGGGACAGGGGACACCGGGGAGCTGTTTTTT
>.|TRBV30|TRBJ1-1|.
CAWSSGGPRNTEAFF
TGTGCCTGGAGCTCGGGGGGCCCGCGGAACACTGAAGCTTTCTTT
>.|TRBV27|TRBJ2-7|TRBD1
CASSVRQGRTYEQYF
TGTGCCAGCAGTGTTCGACAGGGGAGGACCTACGAGCAGTACTTC
>.|TRBV5-1|TRBJ2-2|.
CASSLETGELFF
TGCGCCAGCAGCTTGGAAACCGGGGAGCTGTTTTTT
>.|TRBV9|TRBJ2-7|.
CASSVGGEVYEQYF
TGTGCCAGCAGCGTGGGGGGAGAGGTCTACGAGCAGTACTTC
>.|TRBV27|TRBJ2-5|.
CASSPWAPGLGGLETQYF
TGTGCCAGCAGTCCTTGGGCCCCGGGACTAGGGGGCCTAGAGACCCAGTACTTC
>.|TRBV27|TRBJ2-1|TRBD1
CASSLGQASEQFF
TGTGCCAGCAGTTTGGGACAGGCAAGCGAGCAGTTCTTC
>.|TRBV28|TRBJ2-7|.
CASQVGRYEQYF
TGTGCCAGCCAGGTAGGAAGATACGAGCAGTACTTC
>.|TRBV7-6|TRBJ2-2|.
CASPRQGTEFANTGELFF
TGTGCCAGCCCTCGGCAGGGGACCGAGTTCGCGAACACCGGGGAGCTGTTTTTT
>.|TRBV4-2|TRBJ2-2|TRBD2
CASSQEGLAGGLNTGELFF
TGTGCCAGCAGCCAAGAGGGACTAGCGGGAGGCCTGAACACCGGGGAGCTGTTTTTT
>.|TRBV10-3|TRBJ1-3|.
CAIRVGVGNTIYF
TGTGCCATCAGGGTTGGGGTTGGAAACACCATATATTTT
>.|TRBV7-9|TRBJ1-1|.
CASSLWRTEAFF
TGTGCCAGCAGCCTGTGGAGGACTGAAGCTTTCTTT
>once|TRBV12-5|TRBJ1-2|TRBD1
CASGLIPQGQTYGYTF
TGTGCTAGTGGTTTGATCCCACAGGGACAGACCTATGGCTACACCTTC
>.|TRBV30|TRBJ2-7|.
CAWRSSTDLSYEQYF
TGTGCCTGGAGGAGTTCAACGGACCTCTCCTACGAGCAGTACTTC
>.|TRBV27|TRBJ1-5|.
CASSFRGSNQPQHF
TGTGCCAGCAGTTTCAGGGGTAGCAATCAGCCCCAGCATTTT
>.|TRBV7-9|TRBJ1-5|.
CASSLQGYSNQPQHF
TGTGCCAGCAGCTTACAAGGGTATAGCAATCAGCCCCAGCATTTT
>.|TRBV5-4|TRBJ2-7|.
CASSYLDSDEQYF
TGTGCCAGCAGTTATTTAGACAGCGACGAGCAGTACTTC
>.|TRBV7-3|TRBJ2-3|.
CASSSPPERGASTDTQYF
TGTGCCAGCAGCTCCCCCCCGGAGAGGGGGGCCAGCACAGATACGCAGTATTTT
>.|TRBV5-6|TRBJ2-7|.
CASSYSGRNYEQYF
TGTGCCAGCAGCTATTCCGGGAGAAATTACGAGCAGTACTTC
>.|TRBV7-9|TRBJ2-1|.
CASSGSLEQFF
TGTGCCAGCAGCGGTAGCCTTGAGCAGTTCTTC
>.|TRBV4-2|TRBJ2-7|TRBD2
CASSQEASGNYEQYF
TGTGCCAGCAGCCAAGAGGCTAGCGGGAACTACGAGCAGTACTTC
>.|TRBV9|TRBJ1-1|.
CASSPPPPPGTRSRRNTEAFF
TGTGCCAGCAGCCCGCCGCCGCCGCCGGGGACACGCTCGAGAAGGAACACTGAAGCTTTCTTT
>few|TRBV19|TRBJ1-5|TRBD1
CASSTRDRGRQPQHF
TGTGCCAGTAGTACCCGGGACAGGGGCAGGCAGCCCCAGCATTTT
>.|TRBV5-8|TRBJ2-3|.
CASSRGGTDTQYF
TGTGCCAGCAGCCGAGGGGGTACAGATACGCAGTATTTT
>.|TRBV9|TRBJ1-2|TRBD1
CASSPPRSGGHGYTF
TGTGCCAGCAGCCCCCCCCGGTCAGGGGGTCATGGCTACACCTTC
>.|TRBV7-8|TRBJ1-2|.
CASSLGGGANYGYTF
TGTGCCAGCAGCTTAGGGGGGGGCGCTAACTATGGCTACACCTTC
>.|TRBV27|TRBJ1-5|.
CASSFGGVNQPQHF
TGTGCCAGCAGTTTTGGGGGAGTTAATCAGCCCCAGCATTTT
>.|TRBV16|TRBJ1-2|.
CASSRLSYGQNYGYTF
TGTGCCAGCAGTCGACTCTCGTACGGACAGAACTATGGCTACACCTTC
>.|TRBV27|TRBJ2-1|TRBD1
CASRQWTGWWNEQFF
TGTGCCAGCCGCCAGTGGACAGGGTGGTGGAATGAGCAGTTCTTC
>.|TRBV7-9|TRBJ1-1|.
CASSLEVGLRSNTEAFF
TGTGCCAGCAGCTTAGAGGTTGGATTAAGGTCGAACACTGAAGCTTTCTTT
>.|TRBV4-1|TRBJ1-2|.
CASSPAVGDGYTF
TGCGCCAGCAGCCCAGCGGTAGGGGACGGCTACACCTTC
>.|TRBV4-1|TRBJ2-3|.
CASSQGADTQYF
TGCGCCAGCAGCCAAGGGGCAGATACGCAGTATTTT
>.|TRBV4-1|TRBJ2-7|TRBD2
CASSLLAGTSDYEQYF
TGCGCCAGCAGCCTCCTGGCCGGGACTAGCGACTACGAGCAGTACTTC
>.|TRBV4-1|TRBJ2-2|.
CASSQEIDRHTGELFF
TGCGCCAGCAGCCAGGAGATAGACAGGCACACCGGGGAGCTGTTTTTT
>.|TRBV7-8|TRBJ2-5|.
CASSITPGHSRETQYF
TGTGCCAGCAGCATTACCCCGGGCCATAGTAGGGAGACCCAGTACTTC
>.|TRBV5-5|TRBJ1-1|.
CASSSETGRNTEAFF
TGTGCCAGCAGCTCGGAAACAGGTAGGAACACTGAAGCTTTCTTT
>.|TRBV7-9|TRBJ1-2|TRBD1
CASELFPDRVGIYGYTF
TGTGCCAGCGAGTTGTTCCCGGACAGGGTAGGGATCTATGGCTACACCTTC
>.|TRBV18|TRBJ2-1|TRBD2
CASSPGLATPPIPLFF
TGTGCCAGCTCACCCGGACTAGCGACTCCCCCGATCCCCTTGTTCTTC
>few|TRBV6-5|TRBJ2-7|TRBD2
CASSYSILAGAEQYF
TGTGCCAGCAGTTACTCGATCTTAGCGGGAGCCGAGCAGTACTTC
>.|TRBV27|TRBJ2-1|.
CASSFINNEQFF
TGTGCCAGCAGTTTTATTAACAATGAGCAGTTCTTC